The clone carrying this T cell receptor (beta chain) was counted only a few times. Its antigen remains unknown. 13 Jbeta primers and 60 Vbeta primers were used for the PCR. Method: immunoSEQ multiplex PCR; TCRdb's copy keeps in-frame clones and lacks some. This sample has approximately 150,000 clones, with around 73% found just once. The entry originates in a study of cytomegalovirus exposure and HLA in healthy donors. V lost 6 bases, J lost 2 bases, and 18 bases lay in between. The CDR3 covers 16 residues. Germline V CDR1 and CDR2: SNHLY, FYNNEI. Overall study findings and caveats: In a later analysis, CMV-associated beta chains were mostly HLA-associated, it appeared. Certain indistinguishable V segments, among them TRBV6-2 and TRBV6-3, were excluded. In a later analysis, TCR association rates varied by HLA locus: DRB1 most, HLA-C fewest. An Asian-associated ancestry cluster reportedly showed fewer N-insertions than the approximately 650-donor mean in a later analysis.

The chain uses TRBV2 and TRBJ2-3, with D uncertain. This clonotype was sampled from a female donor in good health and CMV-seronegative. Sequenced input: PBMCs. The CDR3 DNA reads as TGTGCCAGCAGCGGAGTCGGAATACCCTACACAGATACGCAGTATTTT. Its protein is CASSGVGIPYTDTQYF.